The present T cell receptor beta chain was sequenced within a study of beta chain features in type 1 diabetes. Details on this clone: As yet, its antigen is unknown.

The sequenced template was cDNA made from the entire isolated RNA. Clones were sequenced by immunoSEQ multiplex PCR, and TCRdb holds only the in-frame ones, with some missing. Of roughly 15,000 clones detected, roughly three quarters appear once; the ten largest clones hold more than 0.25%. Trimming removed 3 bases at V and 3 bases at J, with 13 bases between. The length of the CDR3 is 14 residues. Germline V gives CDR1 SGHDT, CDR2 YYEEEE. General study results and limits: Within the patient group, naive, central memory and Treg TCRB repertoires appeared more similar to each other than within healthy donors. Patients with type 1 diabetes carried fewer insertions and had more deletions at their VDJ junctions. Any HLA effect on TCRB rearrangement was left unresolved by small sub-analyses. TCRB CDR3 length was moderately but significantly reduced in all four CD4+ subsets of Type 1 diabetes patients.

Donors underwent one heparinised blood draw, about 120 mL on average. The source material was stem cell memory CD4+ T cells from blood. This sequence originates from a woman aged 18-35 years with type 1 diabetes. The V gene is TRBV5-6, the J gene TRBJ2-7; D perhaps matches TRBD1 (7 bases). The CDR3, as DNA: TGTGCCAGCAGCTGGGGCGGGACAGTCTACGAGCAGTACTTC. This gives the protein CASSWGGTVYEQYF.